These T cell receptor beta chains were read from a single sample in a study of read filtering for tumor transcriptome and immune sequencing. TCRdb recomputed calls from the reads with MiXCR, one row per CDR3 protein. The data contain 40,000 to 50,000 distinct CDR3 sequences, about an eighth of them singletons. The sample was a population of CD138-negative cells sorted from bone marrow. The receptors stem from a donor at least 40 years old with multiple myeloma. CDR3s include the opening cysteine and the closing phenylalanine or tryptophan. D genes are given only for firm matches. Clone size is stated in some rows and not others, as once, few, many or a class when expanded.

d_call	v_call	j_call	clone_size	cdr3_nt	cdr3_aa
.	TRBV11-3	TRBJ2-5	many	TGTGCCAGCAGCCAACGGGAGACCCAGTACTTC	CASSQRETQYF
.	TRBV2	TRBJ2-7	many	TGTGCCAGCTGGGCCAGTTCCTACGAGCAGTACTTC	CASWASSYEQYF
.	TRBV20-1	TRBJ2-1	many	TGCAGTGCTGAGGGTCGTAATAGCGATAGATACAATGAGCAGTTCTTC	CSAEGRNSDRYNEQFF
TRBD1	TRBV5-1	TRBJ1-4	.	TGCGCCAGCAGCCCGGGACAGACCCCAACTAATGAAAAACTGTTTTTT	CASSPGQTPTNEKLFF
.	TRBV7-9	TRBJ2-1	.	TGTGCCGGGGGGTCCTCGAATGGGCAATTCTTC	CAGGSSNGQFF
TRBD1	TRBV29-1	TRBJ1-1	many	TGCAGCGTTGGAACCGGCCAGGGGGAGGCTTTCTTT	CSVGTGQGEAFF
.	TRBV20-1	TRBJ2-4	many	TGCAGTGCTCAGTCCGGGGGCCTAGCCAAAAACATTCAGTACTTC	CSAQSGGLAKNIQYF
.	TRBV7-9	TRBJ1-1	many	TGTGCCAGCAGCTTAGAGGACATCCTTACCACTGAAGCTTTCTTT	CASSLEDILTTEAFF
.	TRBV7-2	TRBJ1-1	.	TGTGCCAGCGTCTTCGGCAGAGAGAACACTGAAGCTTTCTTT	CASVFGRENTEAFF
.	TRBV5-1	TRBJ2-7	many	TGCGCCAGCAGCTTGGAAGACGAGCAGTACTTC	CASSLEDEQYF
TRBD2	TRBV28	TRBJ2-7	many	TGTGCCAGCAGTGACACTAGCGGGATCATCTCCGAGCAGTACTTC	CASSDTSGIISEQYF
.	TRBV4-1	TRBJ1-2	many	TGCGCCAGCAGCCAAGATTGGAAGGTTCGGCGAGGGGGCTACACCTTC	CASSQDWKVRRGGYTF
TRBD1	TRBV30	TRBJ1-6	many	TGTGCCTGGAAACAGGGGTCGACCAATAATTCACCCCTCCACTTT	CAWKQGSTNNSPLHF
.	TRBV7-9	TRBJ2-7	many	TGTGCCAGCAGCTTACTGGAGGGGTTCGCCTACGAGCAGTACTTC	CASSLLEGFAYEQYF
TRBD2	TRBV29-1	TRBJ2-2	many	TGCAGCGTTGATGGACTAGCGGGAGGCCCAGGCACCGGGGAGCTGTTTTTT	CSVDGLAGGPGTGELFF
.	TRBV6-2/TRBV6-3	TRBJ2-1	.	TGTGCCAGCATTTGGGCTGGGGAGGCGAATGAGCAGTTCTTC	CASIWAGEANEQFF
.	TRBV20-1	TRBJ1-4	many	TGCAGTGCACGCAGTCCCCGCCTTAATGAAAAACTGTTTTTT	CSARSPRLNEKLFF
.	TRBV20-1	TRBJ2-1	many	TGCAGTGCTATACTCGACCTAAGCTCCTACAATGAGCAGTTCTTC	CSAILDLSSYNEQFF
.	TRBV30	TRBJ2-1	many	TGTGCCTGGAGTGTCCCCAGTCGCAATGAGCAGTTCTTC	CAWSVPSRNEQFF
.	TRBV12-3/TRBV12-4	TRBJ1-2	many	TGTGCCAGCAGGTGGACACCTGGAAGTGGCTACACCTTC	CASRWTPGSGYTF
TRBD2	TRBV4-3	TRBJ2-1	many	TGCGCCAGCAGCCAATCGAGACTAGCGGGCAATGAGCAGTTCTTC	CASSQSRLAGNEQFF
.	TRBV29-1	TRBJ2-7	many	TGCAGCGTCAGACAGGCGTCTTCCTACGAGCAGTACTTC	CSVRQASSYEQYF
.	TRBV6-6	TRBJ1-1	few	TGTGCCAGCAGTTTGGTGAAGGTGAGGAACACTGAAGCTTTCTTT	CASSLVKVRNTEAFF
TRBD2	TRBV6-4	TRBJ2-1	medium-sized	TGTGCCAGCAGTCGACTAGCGGGAGAGTCCAATGAGCAGTTCTTC	CASSRLAGESNEQFF
.	TRBV5-1	TRBJ2-7	many	TGCGCCAGCAGCTTGGACAGATCCTACGAGCAGTACTTC	CASSLDRSYEQYF
TRBD2	TRBV6-2/TRBV6-3	TRBJ2-1	many	TGTGCCAGCAGTTTACGAGGGAGGGGTGAGCAGTTCTTC	CASSLRGRGEQFF
TRBD1	TRBV7-9	TRBJ2-7	.	TGTGCCAGCAGCTTAGGGGACAGCCCCACAATGGGGCAGTACTTC	CASSLGDSPTMGQYF
.	TRBV12-3/TRBV12-4	TRBJ2-7	many	TGTGCCAGCAGCGGTCAGGGGATAGGGGAGCAGTACTTC	CASSGQGIGEQYF
.	TRBV7-2	TRBJ2-5	many	TGTGCCAGCAGCACCCCACGGGGGACCCAGTACTTC	CASSTPRGTQYF
.	TRBV9	TRBJ2-7	few	TGTGCCAGCAGCGTAGCTCTACGAAGTGAGCAGTACTTC	CASSVALRSEQYF
.	TRBV11-1	TRBJ2-5	many	TGTGCCAGCAGCTTCGGACCAGACTACCAAGAGACCCAGTACTTC	CASSFGPDYQETQYF
.	TRBV15	TRBJ1-1	many	TGTGCCACCAGCAGAGATAATGTTCCCTTGGACACTGAAGCTTTCTTT	CATSRDNVPLDTEAFF
TRBD1	TRBV5-1	TRBJ2-7	.	TGCGCCAGCGGCCTCGGACAGGGAGGATACGAGCAGTACTTC	CASGLGQGGYEQYF
.	TRBV12-3/TRBV12-4	TRBJ2-2	many	TGTGCCAGCAGTTTGAGGCAGGGCCGCACCGGGGAGCTGTTTTTT	CASSLRQGRTGELFF
.	TRBV5-4	TRBJ2-5	many	TGTGCCAGCAGCTCTATGTGGACAGCACAAGAGACCCAGTACTTC	CASSSMWTAQETQYF
.	TRBV11-2	TRBJ1-4	many	TGTGCCAGCAGCTTAGGGGTGACATCCTATGAAAAACTGTTTTTT	CASSLGVTSYEKLFF
TRBD2	TRBV6-5	TRBJ2-7	many	TGTGCCAGCAGTTCCAGACTAGCGGCCTCAACCTACGAGCAGTACTTC	CASSSRLAASTYEQYF
TRBD2	TRBV20-1	TRBJ2-1	many	TGCAGTGCTAGGGAAGCGGGAGGCCTCTCCTACAATGAGCAGTTCTTC	CSAREAGGLSYNEQFF
.	TRBV9	TRBJ2-6	many	TGTGCCAGCAGCGTCTCTGGGGCCAACGTCCTGACTTTC	CASSVSGANVLTF
.	TRBV29-1	TRBJ2-5	many	TGCAGCGTCGACCTTGGACTGCAAGAGACCCAGTACTTC	CSVDLGLQETQYF
TRBD1	TRBV24-1	TRBJ2-1	many	TGTGCCACCAGTGACCCTGGGACAGGCCCTGGGTATGAGCAGTTCTTC	CATSDPGTGPGYEQFF
TRBD2	TRBV2	TRBJ2-1	many	TGTGCCAGCAGAGGACCGGGACTAGCGGGAAATGAGCAGTTCTTC	CASRGPGLAGNEQFF
.	TRBV11-3	TRBJ2-1	medium-sized	TGTGCCAGCAGCCCCCCGGGACGCTGGGGGGATGAGCAGTTCTTC	CASSPPGRWGDEQFF
.	TRBV5-1	TRBJ2-1	many	TGCGCCAGCAGCTTGAGAAATGAGCAGTTCTTC	CASSLRNEQFF